This T cell receptor beta chain was obtained from a study of blood T cells in healthy people across ages. With 7 bases clipped from V and 3 bases from J, the junction kept 5 bases outside the gene matches. The CDR3 spans 14 residues. Germline lookup yields CDR1 SQVTM and CDR2 ANQGSEA. Primers used in a second PCR of about 6 to 11 cycles were a sample-barcoded 5' primer and a J-beta primer mix. All cDNA molecules were each tagged by a template-switch adaptor with 12 random nucleotides. A minimum of 2.5 million CDR3-containing paired-end reads was obtained for each sample. TCRdb reanalysed the 5' RACE reads using MiXCR and keeps one entry per CDR3 protein. This table has 950,000 to 1,200,000 distinct CDR3 sequences, around two fifths appearing once. Healthy Russian Caucasian donors spanned ages about 6 to 100 years.

The specimen sequenced was blood. V and J are TRBV29-1 and TRBJ2-1; 11 bases match TRBD2. The sequence was collected from a young man in good health. CDR3 nucleotides: TGCAGCGCCACGACTAGCGGGGTCTACAATGAGCAGTTCTTC. Its translation: CSATTSGVYNEQFF.